This T cell receptor (beta chain) was observed in a study of OX40 agonist ivuxolimab in advanced cancers. Across the study: The mean age was approximately 60 years, ranging from about 20 to 90, with 65% to 85% of participants male. A history of anti-PD-1, anti-PD-L1 or anti-CTLA-4 therapy was acceptable, and about 40% had some.

Worth noting for this clone: No antigen is known for it.

Study-level findings and limits: Compared with CD4+, CD8+ T cells on average had more expanded clones.

Assay: immunoSEQ multiplex PCR; the TCRdb copy retains only in-frame clones and omits some. The table has about 48,000 clones, roughly 84% seen once. Germline assignment: CDR1 MNHEY and CDR2 SVGAGI. With V trimmed by 8 bases and J by 6 bases, 9 bases remained unmatched. The CDR3 is 14 residues long. Peripheral blood came from all dose cohorts at three timepoints. The V call is TRBV6-5, the J call TRBJ1-5; 8 bases line up with TRBD1. The receptor was isolated from an adult with an advanced solid tumor such as melanoma, head and neck, liver or kidney cancer. The sample here was CD4+ or CD8+ T cells sorted from blood, taken in a trial of the OX40 agonist ivuxolimab. CDR3 bases: TGTGCCAGCTCGGACAGGGAATCTCGTCAGCCCCAGCATTTT. Amino acid sequence: CASSDRESRQPQHF.